This T cell receptor (beta chain) was sequenced in a study of blood T cell repertoires in COVID-19. Study context: From the United States, Italy and Spain came samples of acute and convalescent COVID-19. Sources were T cells, B-cell-depleted T cells, or PBMCs; the material itself was cDNA or gDNA.

This table comes from immunoSEQ multiplex PCR, and its TCRdb copy is limited to in-frame clones, with some not included. This sample yields some 180,000 clones, of which 80% to 85% are seen a single time; about a tenth belongs to the top ten. CDR1 and CDR2 (germline): KGHSH, LQKENI. Trimming removed 1 base from V and 3 bases from J, with 4 bases in between. The CDR3 is 12 amino acids. The chain links TRBV18 to TRBJ2-7; D gene unclear. Input material: peripheral blood. The receptor comes from a man between 65 and 79 years old with active or convalescent COVID-19. CDR3 DNA: TGTGCCAGCTCACCACTCAACTACGAGCAGTACTTC. This encodes CASSPLNYEQYF.